A selection of T cell receptor beta chains follows, all from one sample in a study of T cells in tumors after PD-1 blockade. Sequenced by immunoSEQ multiplex PCR; TCRdb stores in-frame clones only, minus some. This sample has around 46,000 clones, with about four fifths found just once. Sequences were derived from PBMCs, sampled before anti-PD-1 treatment. Receptor source: a human donor with basal cell carcinoma. CDR3s include the opening cysteine and the closing phenylalanine or tryptophan. D genes are given only for firm matches. Not every row has a clone size; where given, it reads once, few, many or a size class.

V gene,D gene,clone size,J gene,CDR3 DNA,CDR3 protein
TRBV7-9,.,.,TRBJ1-1,TGTGCCAGCGTTGTTGAGGGGGTCGGCACTGAAGCTTTCTTT,CASVVEGVGTEAFF
TRBV28,.,.,TRBJ2-2,TGTGCCAGCAGTTTAAGGGGTATAGGGAACACCGGGGAGCTGTTTTTT,CASSLRGIGNTGELFF
TRBV30,.,.,TRBJ2-7,TGTGCCTGGACAGGGGGAGGCGAGCAGTACTTC,CAWTGGGEQYF
TRBV12-3/TRBV12-4,.,.,TRBJ2-7,TGTGCCAGCACTGGCAGGGCCTACGAGCAGTACTTC,CASTGRAYEQYF
TRBV12-1,.,.,TRBJ1-6,TGTGCCAGCAGCTTTTGGGTGGCAAGGACAGGGGTACGTTCACCCCTCCACTTT,CASSFWVARTGVRSPLHF
TRBV20-1,.,.,TRBJ2-5,TGCAGTGCTAGTTCTACAGGGCAGGGCGTCCAGACCCAGTACTTC,CSASSTGQGVQTQYF
TRBV5-6,TRBD1,.,TRBJ1-6,TGTGCCAGCAGCACCGGACAGGGAAATTCACCCCTCCACTTT,CASSTGQGNSPLHF
TRBV6-6,TRBD2,once,TRBJ2-2,TGTGCCAGCAGTTACTCAGGACTAGCTGGCACCGGGGAGCTGTTTTTT,CASSYSGLAGTGELFF
TRBV7-2,.,.,TRBJ1-3,TGTGCCAGCAGCAGGGTCCACACTGGAAACACCATATATTTT,CASSRVHTGNTIYF
TRBV19,TRBD2,.,TRBJ2-5,TGTGCCAGTAAACCGGGACTACTTCAAGAGACCCAGTACTTC,CASKPGLLQETQYF
TRBV10-1,.,.,TRBJ1-3,TGCGCCAGCCGCTGGGACGGTTCTGGAAACACCATATATTTT,CASRWDGSGNTIYF
TRBV28,.,few,TRBJ1-2,TGTGCCAGCCTCGTGTTTGGGGGGGGCTACACCTTC,CASLVFGGGYTF
TRBV15,TRBD1,.,TRBJ1-2,TGTGCCACCAGCAGGGGGGACAGTCCCTATGGCTACACCTTC,CATSRGDSPYGYTF
TRBV6-2/TRBV6-3,TRBD1,.,TRBJ2-1,TGTGCCAGCAGCTCAGACAGGGGTACCGGAAAAATTTTCTATGAGCAGTTCTTC,CASSSDRGTGKIFYEQFF
TRBV19,.,.,TRBJ1-3,TGTGCCAGTAGTATTCTTTCGTCGTCAGGCACCATATATTTT,CASSILSSSGTIYF
TRBV5-1,.,.,TRBJ1-1,TGCGCCAGCAGCTTGGTCCCCGGACAGAACACTGAAGCTTTCTTT,CASSLVPGQNTEAFF
TRBV9,TRBD2,.,TRBJ2-5,TGTGCCAGCAGCGTAGCTACAGGGACTAGCGGGGGGCTCCAAGAGACCCAGTACTTC,CASSVATGTSGGLQETQYF
TRBV18,.,few,TRBJ1-3,TGTGCCAGCTCACCGGAGAGGTCCGGAAACACCATATATTTT,CASSPERSGNTIYF
TRBV7-8,TRBD2,.,TRBJ2-7,TGTGCCAGCAGCTTGTCTAGCGGGAGCAGCGAGCAGTACTTC,CASSLSSGSSEQYF
TRBV7-9,.,.,TRBJ1-2,TGTGCCAGCAGCCAAGACAGGAACTATGGCTACACCTTC,CASSQDRNYGYTF
TRBV28,.,.,TRBJ1-4,TGTGCCAGCGGAGTGGACTCACTTGGACGGGCAACTAATGAAAAACTGTTTTTT,CASGVDSLGRATNEKLFF
TRBV5-1,.,.,TRBJ1-6,TGCGCCAGCAGCTTGAATAGTCCGGGAGAGTCACCCCTCCACTTT,CASSLNSPGESPLHF
TRBV28,TRBD2,.,TRBJ2-1,TGTGCCAGCAGTTTATCGCGCAGCGGGGTATACAATGAGCAGTTCTTC,CASSLSRSGVYNEQFF
TRBV2,.,few,TRBJ2-1,TGTGCCAGCAGTGTAGCAAGCTCCTACAATGAGCAGTTCTTC,CASSVASSYNEQFF
TRBV5-5,.,once,TRBJ1-3,TGTGCCAGCAGCTTGGAGATGGCCAGTGGAAACACCATATATTTT,CASSLEMASGNTIYF
TRBV7-9,.,.,TRBJ1-6,TGTGCCAGCAGCTTAGGCGAACAGTTAAACTCACCCCTCCACTTT,CASSLGEQLNSPLHF
TRBV27,.,.,TRBJ1-6,TGTGCCAGCTCCTCGGGACGGAATTATAATTCACCCCTCCACTTT,CASSSGRNYNSPLHF
TRBV2,.,.,TRBJ2-1,TGTGCCAGCAGTTATGGGGGGGCCACCTACAATGAGCAGTTCTTC,CASSYGGATYNEQFF
TRBV28,.,.,TRBJ1-2,TGTGCCAGCAGCCAGGGAAACTATGGCTACACCTTC,CASSQGNYGYTF
TRBV9,.,.,TRBJ1-6,TGTGCCAGCAGCGTGTCGGGTTCGGCGCCCCTCCACTTT,CASSVSGSAPLHF
TRBV28,TRBD1,.,TRBJ2-7,TGTGCCAGCAGGCCGACAGGGGGCCGGTACGAGCAGTACTTC,CASRPTGGRYEQYF
TRBV5-5,.,.,TRBJ2-5,TGTGCCAGCATACGAGGGGGGACCGGGGAGACCCAGTACTTC,CASIRGGTGETQYF
TRBV3-1/TRBV3-2,.,.,TRBJ2-6,TGTGCCAGCAGCCTCCAGAGCTCTGGGGCCAACGTCCTGACTTTC,CASSLQSSGANVLTF
TRBV7-9,TRBD2,.,TRBJ2-2,TGTGCCAGCAGCTCCGAAAGCGGGATTAACACCGGGGAGCTGTTTTTT,CASSSESGINTGELFF
TRBV6-1,TRBD2,.,TRBJ2-7,TGTGCCAGCAGTAAAGAACTAGCGGGAGTCTTCCACGAGCAGTACTTC,CASSKELAGVFHEQYF
TRBV28,TRBD1,.,TRBJ1-2,TGTGCCAGCAGCATATGGACAGGGGACGGCTACACCTTC,CASSIWTGDGYTF
TRBV30,.,.,TRBJ1-6,TGTGCCTGGAGTGCCCTCGGGACCCAGCCACCCCTCCACTTT,CAWSALGTQPPLHF
TRBV19,.,.,TRBJ1-1,TGTGCCAGTAGCCATTGGACGGTGGGGAACGCTGAAGCTTTCTTT,CASSHWTVGNAEAFF
TRBV28,TRBD1,once,TRBJ2-7,TGTGCCAGCAGTCCCGCGGGACAGGCGACCCACGAGCAGTACTTC,CASSPAGQATHEQYF
TRBV19,.,once,TRBJ1-2,TGTGCCAGTAGTCGGTGGGCCGACTCTAACTATGGCTACACCTTC,CASSRWADSNYGYTF
TRBV3-1/TRBV3-2,.,few,TRBJ1-2,TGTGCCAGCAGCCACAGAAGTAACTATGGCTACACCTTC,CASSHRSNYGYTF
TRBV5-1,TRBD1,once,TRBJ2-2,TGCGCCAGCAGCCTGGGACAGACTAACGCCGGGGAGCTGTTTTTT,CASSLGQTNAGELFF
TRBV27,.,.,TRBJ1-2,TGTGCCAGCTCACCCCCAGGGCCCGACTATGGCTACACCTTC,CASSPPGPDYGYTF
TRBV13,.,few,TRBJ2-1,TGTGCCAGCAGCTTAGAACGGGGTAGCGTCTACAATGAGCAGTTCTTC,CASSLERGSVYNEQFF
TRBV10-3,.,.,TRBJ1-1,TGTGCCATCAGTGAAATAATGGCTGACACTGAAGCTTTCTTT,CAISEIMADTEAFF
TRBV5-4,.,.,TRBJ2-5,TGTGCCAGCAGCTTGGCCGCGGACCTTCGGGAGACCCAGTACTTC,CASSLAADLRETQYF
TRBV20-1,.,.,TRBJ2-5,TGCAGTGCTAGTAGACTGCCGGAGGTCCAGTACTTC,CSASRLPEVQYF
TRBV7-3,.,.,TRBJ2-2,TGTGCCAGCACCGATAACGCGAACACCGGGGAGCTGTTTTTT,CASTDNANTGELFF